Below, one T cell receptor (beta chain) is given with its context. In the source study's methods: Nucleated cell counts were estimated from reference gene primer amplification. Clones were read by immunoSEQ multiplex PCR, and TCRdb kept only the in-frame ones, dropping some. D and trimming come from the DNA, and the V and J calls and clone size come from that table. The sample holds roughly 300,000 clones; 85% are singletons and the top ten take under 3%. The data are from a study of blood T cell repertoires in COVID-19. Recovered status applied to Cohort 3 donors who had two consecutive negative PCRs. It also applied to those with clearance or with symptom resolution. The clonotype comes from a woman aged 50 to 65 who had recovered from COVID-19. Input material: PBMCs or T cells enriched from blood (not recorded which).

Written as DNA, the CDR3 is TGTGCCAGTAGTACCCGGACAGAGAGCACAGATACGCAGTATTTT. Amino acids: CASSTRTESTDTQYF. V is TRBV19 and J is TRBJ2-3, with D perhaps matching TRBD1 (6 bases). Germline V lookup: CDR1 LNHDA, CDR2 SQIVND (reference sequence). V lost 4 bases, J lost 0 bases, and 11 bases lay in between. CDR3 length: 15 amino acids.